The 18 T cell receptor beta chains below were found in one sample sequenced in a study of T cell repertoires in cytomegalovirus infection. MiXCR was run by TCRdb on the reads, yielding one entry per CDR3 protein. The repertoire holds a few hundred thousand distinct CDR3 sequences, with about a third as singletons. Their cognate antigens are unknown. Sequencing was performed on cultured PBMCs, taken from culture after CMV antigen stimulation. These receptors were collected from a human donor in good health (CMV status not recorded). Some clones in this sample may be carry-over from other donors' samples.

This clonotype was detected a few times. The chain carries TRBV6-5 and TRBJ1-2; D not resolved. Trimming stripped 8 bases from V and 8 bases from J, with 21 bases between. The CDR3 runs 14 residues. Germline CDR1 is MNHEY and CDR2 is SVGAGI. The CDR3 sequence is CASRPTQGPRGYTF. CDR3 DNA sequence: TGTGCCAGCCGACCGACCCAAGGGCCGCGGGGCTACACCTTC.

This clonotype appeared many times. This chain connects TRBV7-2 to TRBJ2-4; the match to TRBD1 covers 7 bases. Germline-derived CDR1 and CDR2 are SGHTA and FQGNSA. The CDR3 contains 15 residues. V lost 4 bases, J lost 3 bases, and 6 bases stayed unmatched. The CDR3 spells CASSSRQGSKNIQYF. CDR3 bases: TGTGCCAGCAGCTCTAGACAGGGTAGCAAAAACATTCAGTACTTC.

This clonotype was seen a few times. This sequence joins TRBV10-2 and TRBJ2-4; D might be TRBD2 (5 bases). Trimming shortened V by 7 bases and J by 1 base, and 23 bases separated the two germline ends. This CDR3 is built from 18 residues. Germline assignment: CDR1 WSHSY and CDR2 SAAADI. CDR3 sequence (DNA): TGCGCCAGCAATCCACTAGAGCTGCCGGCCGTGGCCAAAAACATTCAGTACTTC. Its translation is CASNPLELPAVAKNIQYF.

The chain joins TRBV10-2 to TRBJ1-1; no reliable D call. Deletions cut 3 bases from V and 0 bases from J, with 14 bases between. CDR3 length: 16 amino acids. The germline V gene encodes CDR1 WSHSY and CDR2 SAAADI. This chain's CDR3 is CASSDLSLGMNTEAFF. CDR3 coding DNA: TGCGCCAGCAGTGATCTTTCCTTGGGGATGAACACTGAAGCTTTCTTT.

J is TRBJ2-5 and V is TRBV20-1, with 8 bases aligning to TRBD2. From germline, CDR1 is DFQATT and CDR2 SNEGSKA (reference sequence). This CDR3 comprises 16 residues. After removal of 3 bases from V and 5 bases from J, the junction contained 14 bases not matched to a gene. CDR3 loop: CSASPSGAGDRETQYF. The DNA of the CDR3 is TGCAGTGCTAGCCCCTCGGGAGCGGGAGATAGGGAGACCCAGTACTTC.

The J gene is TRBJ2-6, the V gene TRBV2; 7 nucleotides line up with TRBD1. Germline V gene data show CDR1 as SNHLY and CDR2 as FYNNEI. The CDR3 is made up of 20 amino acids. V lost 9 bases, J lost 1 base, and 21 bases stayed unmatched. CDR3 region: CASYYVDRVTTESGANVLTF. The CDR3 nucleotides are TGTGCCAGTTATTACGTAGACAGGGTAACAACTGAATCTGGGGCCAACGTCCTGACTTTC.

The CDR3 protein is CASSISGGQGGELFF. In nucleotides, the CDR3 is TGTGCCAGCAGTATATCGGGAGGCCAAGGCGGGGAGCTGTTTTTT. The chain combines TRBV12-3 or TRBV12-4 with TRBJ2-2, with 7 bases aligning to TRBD2. This CDR3 comprises 15 residues. V was pared by 5 bases and J by 7 bases, with 10 bases of the junction left unmatched.

The CDR3 region is CASSLYGGGYTF. As DNA, the CDR3 is TGTGCCAGCAGCTTATACGGCGGTGGCTACACCTTC. This sequence joins TRBV7-3 and TRBJ1-2; D unclear. V shed 2 bases and J shed 7 bases, with 8 bases lying between them. Germline V gene sequence: CDR1 SGHTA, CDR2 FQGTGA. This CDR3 contains 12 residues.

The table lists this clonotype with many counts. V is TRBV6-2 or TRBV6-3 and J is TRBJ2-1; TRBD2 aligns across 9 bases. The V gene's germline CDR1 is MNHEY and CDR2 SVGEGT. The CDR3 sequence is 12 residues long. With 7 bases clipped from V and 12 bases from J, the junction kept 7 bases outside the gene matches. The CDR3 DNA follows: TGTGCCAGCACCGATACGCGGGGGGGGCAGTTCTTC. Translating gives CASTDTRGGQFF.

The chain is built from TRBV19 and TRBJ1-5; no reliable D call. Germline V gene sequence: CDR1 LNHDA, CDR2 SQIVND (reference sequence). The CDR3 loop spans 14 amino acids. V was cut by 6 bases and J by 5 bases, with 14 bases left in between. The CDR3 loop is CASSTMTSYQPQHF. The CDR3 coding sequence is TGTGCCAGTAGCACTATGACAAGCTATCAGCCCCAGCATTTT.

The chain carries TRBV6-1 and TRBJ1-2, with 8 bases that match TRBD1. The CDR3 spans 15 residues. CDR1 is MNHNS, CDR2 SASEGT, per germline. V lost 1 base to trimming and J lost 4 bases; unmatched junction nucleotides: 5. Written as DNA, the CDR3 is TGTGCCAGCAGTGAAGTCCAGGGGGCAAGCTATGGCTACACCTTC. Residues: CASSEVQGASYGYTF.

This clonotype was found many times. The V gene is TRBV20-1, the J gene TRBJ1-5; 7 positions match TRBD1. Germline V lookup: CDR1 DFQATT, CDR2 SNEGSKA (reference sequence). V was pared by 5 bases and J by 7 bases, with 8 bases of the junction left unmatched. The CDR3 length is 13 residues. CDR3 region: CSAPRQGKQPQHF. CDR3 DNA: TGCAGTGCTCCACGACAGGGAAAACAGCCCCAGCATTTT.

V usage is TRBV20-1 and J usage is TRBJ2-1; 10 bases fit TRBD2. This CDR3 spans 17 amino acids. Per germline, CDR1 DFQATT and CDR2 SNEGSKA (reference sequence). After removal of 3 bases from V and 7 bases from J, the junction contained 15 bases not matched to a gene. DNA of the CDR3: TGCAGTGCTAGCCCCTCCCTGGCTAGCGGGAGTCTAAATGAGCAGTTCTTC. Its protein is CSASPSLASGSLNEQFF.

This sequence joins TRBV5-5 and TRBJ1-3; D unclear. V lost 0 bases to trimming and J lost 0 bases, with 10 bases between them. The CDR3 length is 16 residues. Germline V gene lookup returns CDR1 SGHKS and CDR2 YYEKEE (reference sequence). CDR3 DNA: TGTGCCAGCAGCTTGGTAGCAGCTCTCTCTGGAAACACCATATATTTT. Protein: CASSLVAALSGNTIYF.

In this sample, this clonotype turned up many times. The V and J genes are TRBV7-2 and TRBJ2-1; D uncertain. The germline V and J ends were trimmed by 3 bases and 0 bases, with 9 bases remaining between them. This CDR3 region has 15 residues. Germline V gene sequence: CDR1 SGHTA, CDR2 FQGNSA. CDR3 sequence (DNA): TGTGCCAGCAGCTTGGGATTTAGCTCCTACAATGAGCAGTTCTTC. Its translation is CASSLGFSSYNEQFF.

J is TRBJ1-3 and V is TRBV7-2; the D gene is possibly TRBD1 (5 bases). The CDR3 spans 15 residues. V lost 1 base, J lost 8 bases, and 15 bases lay in between. Germline V gives CDR1 SGHTA, CDR2 FQGNSA. CDR3 bases: TGTGCCAGCAGCTTAGAACCGGGGCCGATTGACACCATATATTTT. This sequence encodes CASSLEPGPIDTIYF. The full variable domain, rest sourced from reference TRBV7-2 and TRBJ1-3, is GAGVSQSPSNKVTEKGKDVELRCDPISGHTALYWYRQSLGQGLEFLIYFQGNSAPDKSGLPSDRFSAERTGGSVSTLTIQRTQQEDSAVYLCASSLEPGPIDTIYFGEGSWLTVV.

The chain combines TRBV18 with TRBJ2-5; D is perhaps TRBD1 (5 bases). Germline CDR1 KGHSH, CDR2 LQKENI. V was cut by 5 bases and J by 5 bases, with 9 bases left in between. The CDR3 has 12 amino acids. The CDR3 sequence is CASSWKGETQYF. Here the CDR3 DNA reads TGTGCCAGCTCATGGAAGGGGGAGACCCAGTACTTC.

This clonotype was seen more than once but under ten times. V is TRBV10-3 and J is TRBJ1-6, with D possibly TRBD1 on 5 matching bases. Germline-derived CDR1 and CDR2 are ENHRY and SYGVKD. The CDR3 is 14 residues long. The V end was cut by 5 bases, the J end by 7 bases, with 12 bases between. CDR3 bases: TGTGCCATCAGTACCGGGACCGCGAATTCACCCCTCCACTTT. As protein: CAISTGTANSPLHF.